Sequencing of this TCR beta chain was carried out in a study of T cells after yellow fever vaccination. Study-wide context: The SMART-Seq v4 Ultra Low Input method served to prepare the low-cell-number fractions. Notes on the study in general: Most primary-vaccination clones reappeared after the booster (approximately 96% CD4, approximately 88% CD8).

This clonotype occurred a few times. Its antigen is not known. Looked up from germline, CDR1 is ENHRY and CDR2 is SYGVKD. CDR3 length: 15 amino acids. The V and J ends lost 3 bases and 10 bases respectively, with 16 bases between them. 5'RACE template switching generated TCR cDNA, adding a universal primer site and UMIs. TCRdb redid the calling of the 5' RACE reads with MiXCR, one entry per CDR3 protein. The data show some 550,000 distinct CDR3 sequences, with over 15% seen just once and more than 13% held by the top ten. The sequenced sample was PBMCs, obtained 15 days after the yellow fever booster vaccination. The V and J genes are TRBV10-3 and TRBJ1-6, with unresolved D. The sequence was collected from a man younger than 40 who received the YFV17D yellow fever vaccine. DNA of the CDR3: TGTGCCATCAGTGACGCGAACCCTGTGACCTCACCCCTCCACTTT. As protein: CAISDANPVTSPLHF.